The next 19 T cell receptor beta chains were all read from a single sample in a study of long-term antiretroviral therapy in people with HIV. Survey-level resolution applied to immunoSEQ assay v3.0. Profiling relied on immunoSEQ multiplex PCR, and the TCRdb table lists in-frame clones only, not all of them. Of just over 15,000 clones detected, around 83% appear once; the ten largest clones hold about 16%. The sequenced sample was unsorted PBMCs, obtained just before starting antiretroviral therapy. These receptors were taken from a man aged 40-55 years with HIV.

This clone was detected once. DNA for the CDR3: TGCGCCAGCAGCTTGGATTTCAGCTCCTACGAGCAGTACTTC. Residues: CASSLDFSSYEQYF. The chain employs TRBV5-1 and TRBJ2-7, with no clear D. The CDR3 is made up of 14 amino acids. V dropped 0 bases and J dropped 0 bases, with 7 bases sitting between them. Germline CDR1 is SGHRS and CDR2 is YFSETQ.

The chain uses TRBV5-1 and TRBJ1-5, with D uncertain. The CDR3 totals 16 residues. Germline assignment: CDR1 SGHRS and CDR2 YFSETQ. The V gene lost 0 bases and the J gene lost 2 bases, with 12 bases spanning the gap. CDR3 region: CASSLAPLGGNQPQHF. CDR3 in DNA: TGCGCCAGCAGCTTGGCCCCACTCGGCGGCAATCAGCCCCAGCATTTT.

This clone came up a few times. The gene calls are TRBV5-1 and TRBJ2-2, with D unclear. Germline V gene lookup returns CDR1 SGHRS and CDR2 YFSETQ. The CDR3 has 16 residues. Trimming took off 0 bases at V and 1 base at J, with 10 bases between the two ends. This chain's CDR3 is CASSLEVAKNTGELFF. CDR3 DNA sequence: TGCGCCAGCAGCTTGGAGGTAGCCAAGAACACCGGGGAGCTGTTTTTT.

The chain links TRBV27 to TRBJ2-2, with D unclear. Germline CDR1 is MNHEY and CDR2 is SMNVEV (reference sequence). The CDR3 spans 17 residues. V shed 1 base and J shed 6 bases, with 18 bases lying between them. The CDR3 spells CASSLYLGKGTAGELFF. The CDR3 DNA is TGTGCCAGCAGTTTATATTTGGGGAAGGGTACAGCCGGGGAGCTGTTTTTT.

The chain joins TRBV10-3 to TRBJ1-1; 7 positions match TRBD1. The CDR3 spans 13 residues. Trimming removed 5 bases from V and 1 base from J; junction bases left unmatched: 1. Germline lookup yields CDR1 ENHRY and CDR2 SYGVKD. The CDR3 DNA reads TGTGCCATCAGTACAGGGGCGAACACTGAAGCTTTCTTT. Amino acids: CAISTGANTEAFF.

The V and J genes are TRBV25-1 and TRBJ1-2, with 7 bases lining up with TRBD1. In germline, CDR1 is MGHDK, CDR2 SYGVNS. V lost 3 bases, J lost 3 bases, and 7 bases stayed unmatched. The CDR3 runs 15 residues. CDR3 protein: CASSDPDRPYYGYTF. DNA of the CDR3: TGTGCCAGCAGTGATCCGGACAGGCCGTACTATGGCTACACCTTC.

CDR3 residues: CATQGLGEKLFF. The CDR3 DNA reads TGTGCCACACAGGGTCTGGGTGAAAAACTGTTTTTT. The rearrangement links TRBV10-3 to TRBJ1-4; a weak D match, TRBD1 (6 bases). Trimming left V 10 bases short and J 7 bases short, with 13 bases between. Looked up from germline, CDR1 is ENHRY and CDR2 is SYGVKD. The CDR3 spans 12 residues.

The chain joins TRBV7-9 to TRBJ2-7, with 10 bases fitting TRBD1. With V trimmed by 4 bases and J by 4 bases, 7 bases remained unmatched. This CDR3 is built from 15 residues. CDR1 SEHNR and CDR2 FQNEAQ come from the germline V gene (reference sequence). The CDR3 spells CASSSQGTGEYEQYF. The DNA of the CDR3 is TGTGCCAGCAGCTCGCAGGGGACAGGGGAGTACGAGCAGTACTTC.

The chain recombines TRBV10-1 with TRBJ2-7; 9 nucleotides match TRBD1. The CDR3 spans 15 residues. Per germline, CDR1 WNHNN and CDR2 SYGVQD (reference sequence). V dropped 0 bases and J dropped 4; count of bases not matched to a gene: 4. The CDR3 DNA sequence: TGCGCCAGCAGTGAGTCGAACAGGGGGCAATACGAGCAGTACTTC. Translating gives CASSESNRGQYEQYF.

The chain joins TRBV2 to TRBJ2-7; TRBD1 matches at 7 bases. The ends lost 1 base at V and 3 bases at J; junction bases unmatched: 6. The CDR3 extends over 15 amino acids. CDR1 is SNHLY, CDR2 FYNNEI, per germline. The CDR3 DNA is TGTGCCAGCAGTGAAGGAGGGGGCATGCTCTACGAGCAGTACTTC. It translates to CASSEGGGMLYEQYF. Full variable domain (rest looked up from reference TRBV2 and TRBJ2-7): EPEVTQTPSHQVTQMGQEVILRCVPISNHLYFYWYRQILGQKVEFLVSFYNNEISEKSEIFDDQFSVERPDGSNFTLKIRSTKLEDSAMYFCASSEGGGMLYEQYFGPGTRLTVT.

The V gene is TRBV30, the J gene TRBJ1-5, with D uncertain. The CDR3 is made up of 13 amino acids. Trimming left V 2 bases short and J 7 bases short, with 12 bases between. Germline V lookup: CDR1 GTSNPN, CDR2 SVGIG (reference sequence). In DNA form, the CDR3 reads TGTGCCTGGAGTAGAGAGGCTGGGCAGCCCCAGCATTTT. It is translated as CAWSREAGQPQHF.

The chain carries TRBV19 and TRBJ1-1; D uncertain. The CDR3 sequence is 12 residues long. CDR1 and CDR2 (germline): LNHDA, SQIVND (reference sequence). The germline V and J ends were trimmed by 3 bases and 11 bases, with 13 bases remaining between them. The CDR3 DNA reads as TGTGCCAGTAGTATCTGGCCTTATGAGGCTTTCTTT. Translated: CASSIWPYEAFF.

The CDR3 is CASSSTPSWAATNEKLFF. In DNA, the CDR3 is TGTGCCAGCAGCTCCACCCCGAGCTGGGCTGCAACTAATGAAAAACTGTTTTTT. V gene TRBV5-5 combines with J gene TRBJ1-4; D unclear. Looked up from germline, CDR1 is SGHKS and CDR2 is YYEKEE (reference sequence). Deletions cut 3 bases from V and 0 bases from J, with 18 bases between. The CDR3 has 18 amino acids.

This clone counts as medium-sized (0.01 to 0.1%). The chain has TRBV6-5 and TRBJ1-2; no reliable D call. This CDR3 contains 14 residues. The V and J ends lost 0 bases and 7 bases respectively, with 12 bases between them. Germline V gene sequence: CDR1 MNHEY, CDR2 SVGAGI. The DNA of the CDR3 is TGTGCCAGCAGTTACTCTTTTGCGGGTTTTGGCTACACCTTC. As protein: CASSYSFAGFGYTF.

The V call is TRBV5-3, the J call TRBJ2-7; maybe TRBD2 (5 bases). TRBV5-3 is flagged as an ORF with uncertain function. The CDR3 totals 16 residues. The ends were cut back, 0 bases at V and 2 bases at J, with 15 bases in the middle. CDR3 nucleotide sequence: TGTGCCAGAAGCTTGGAGAGGGCCCATGTCCCCTACGAGCAGTACTTC. Residues: CARSLERAHVPYEQYF.

The chain joins TRBV30 to TRBJ2-7; possibly TRBD2 for D (5 bases). The CDR3 spans 14 residues. Trimming removed 2 bases at V and 4 bases at J, with 15 bases between. Germline CDR1 GTSNPN, CDR2 SVGIG (reference sequence). The CDR3 region is CAWSTDYRRYEQYF. The CDR3 DNA follows: TGTGCCTGGAGTACCGACTATCGGAGGTACGAGCAGTACTTC.

CDR3 DNA: TGCGCCAGCAGTGAGTCGGCAGGGATCAATCAGCCCCAGCATTTT. Amino acids: CASSESAGINQPQHF. The V gene is TRBV10-2, the J gene TRBJ1-5, with a weak D call TRBD1 (5 bases). This CDR3 has 15 amino acids. Per the germline V gene, CDR1 is WSHSY and CDR2 is SAAADI. Trimming left V 0 bases short and J 3 bases short, with 9 bases between.

By share of the sample, this clone is medium-sized (0.01 to 0.1%). The chain carries TRBV6-6 and TRBJ1-1; D unclear. The germline CDR1 and CDR2 sequences are MNHNY and SVGAGI (reference sequence). With 9 bases removed from V and 1 base from J, the gap between germline ends came to 12 bases. The CDR3 is 13 amino acids. CDR3 loop: CASTDGQNTEAFF. The CDR3 DNA sequence: TGTGCCAGTACGGACGGGCAGAACACTGAAGCTTTCTTT.

The chain carries TRBV5-6 and TRBJ2-2, with D tentatively TRBD1 (5 bases). The CDR3 runs 17 residues. The germline gives CDR1 SGHDT, CDR2 YYEEEE. Trimming took 4 bases from V and 0 from J, leaving 16 bases between them. In DNA form, the CDR3 reads TGTGCCAGCAGCCCCGGACACCTGAGTACGAACACCGGGGAGCTGTTTTTT. Protein sequence: CASSPGHLSTNTGELFF.